By sample share, the clone carrying this T cell receptor beta chain is medium-sized. The data originate from a study of blood T cell repertoires in COVID-19. The overall study: Collection of acute and convalescent COVID-19 samples took place in the United States, Italy and Spain. Sample material is recorded as cDNA or gDNA derived from T cells, B-cell-depleted T cells, or PBMCs.

The CDR3 is 15 residues long. Germline V gene lookup returns CDR1 SGHTA and CDR2 FQGTGA. V dropped 2 bases and J dropped 3; count of bases not matched to a gene: 2. Per the original methods: Amplified reference gene primers provided the basis for estimating nucleated cell counts. Clones were sequenced by immunoSEQ multiplex PCR, and TCRdb holds only the in-frame ones, with some missing. The V and J calls and the clone size are those of that table, but D and trimming were determined from the DNA. The sample has about 21,000 clones; roughly 81% are singletons. The chain joins TRBV7-3 to TRBJ2-3; the match to TRBD1 covers 10 bases. Sequences were obtained from peripheral blood. This clonotype was obtained from a human donor with active COVID-19. The donor label of this sample is uncertain. CDR3: CASSLAGQGTDTQYF. CDR3 sequence (DNA): TGTGCCAGCAGCTTAGCGGGACAGGGGACAGATACGCAGTATTTT.